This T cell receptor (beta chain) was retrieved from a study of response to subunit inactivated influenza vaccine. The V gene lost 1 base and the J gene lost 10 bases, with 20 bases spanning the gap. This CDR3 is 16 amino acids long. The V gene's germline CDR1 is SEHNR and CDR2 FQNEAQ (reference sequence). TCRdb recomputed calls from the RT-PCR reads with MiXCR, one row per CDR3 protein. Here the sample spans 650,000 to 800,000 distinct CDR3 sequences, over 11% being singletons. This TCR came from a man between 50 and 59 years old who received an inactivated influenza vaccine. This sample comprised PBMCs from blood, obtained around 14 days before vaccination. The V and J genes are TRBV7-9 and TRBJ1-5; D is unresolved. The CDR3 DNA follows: TGTGCCAGCAGCTTAGTCGGCGGGTTCGGATCAGGCCCCCAGCATTTT. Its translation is CASSLVGGFGSGPQHF. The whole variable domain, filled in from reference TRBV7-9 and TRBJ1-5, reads DTGVSQNPRHKITKRGQNVTFRCDPISEHNRLYWYRQTLGQGPEFLTYFQNEAQLEKSRLLSDRFSAERPKGSFSTLEIQRTEQGDSAMYLCASSLVGGFGSGPQHFGDGTRLSIL.